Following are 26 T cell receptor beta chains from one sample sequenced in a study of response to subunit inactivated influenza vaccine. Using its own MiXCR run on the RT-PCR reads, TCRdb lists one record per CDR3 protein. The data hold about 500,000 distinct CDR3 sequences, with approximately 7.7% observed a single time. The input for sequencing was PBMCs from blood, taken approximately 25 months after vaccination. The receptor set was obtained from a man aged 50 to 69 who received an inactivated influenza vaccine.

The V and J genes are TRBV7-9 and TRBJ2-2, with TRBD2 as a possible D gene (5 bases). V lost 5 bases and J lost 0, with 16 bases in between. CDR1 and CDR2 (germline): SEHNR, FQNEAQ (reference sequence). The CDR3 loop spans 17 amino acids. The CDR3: CASSLYRLDSNTGELFF. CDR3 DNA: TGTGCCAGCAGCCTCTACCGTCTGGACTCGAACACCGGGGAGCTGTTTTTT.

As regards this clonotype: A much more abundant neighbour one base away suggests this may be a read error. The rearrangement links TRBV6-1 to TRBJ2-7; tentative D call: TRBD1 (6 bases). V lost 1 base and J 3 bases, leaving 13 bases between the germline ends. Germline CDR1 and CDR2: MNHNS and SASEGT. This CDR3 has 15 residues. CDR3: CASSEERTGRYEQYF. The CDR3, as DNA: TGTGCCAGCAGTGAAGAGCGAACAGGGCGCTACGAGCAGTACTTC.

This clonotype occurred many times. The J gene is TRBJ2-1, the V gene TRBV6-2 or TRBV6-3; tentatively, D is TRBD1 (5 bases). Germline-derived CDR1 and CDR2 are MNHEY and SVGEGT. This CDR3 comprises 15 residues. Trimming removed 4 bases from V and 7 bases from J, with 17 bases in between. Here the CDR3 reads CASSFPRSRGNEQFF. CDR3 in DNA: TGTGCCAGCAGTTTCCCGCGAAGTAGGGGAAATGAGCAGTTCTTC.

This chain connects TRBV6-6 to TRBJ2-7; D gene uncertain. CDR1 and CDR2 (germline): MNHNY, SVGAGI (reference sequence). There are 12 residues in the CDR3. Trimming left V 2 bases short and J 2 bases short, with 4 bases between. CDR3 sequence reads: CASSYRPYEQYF. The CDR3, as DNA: TGTGCCAGCAGTTACAGACCCTACGAGCAGTACTTC.

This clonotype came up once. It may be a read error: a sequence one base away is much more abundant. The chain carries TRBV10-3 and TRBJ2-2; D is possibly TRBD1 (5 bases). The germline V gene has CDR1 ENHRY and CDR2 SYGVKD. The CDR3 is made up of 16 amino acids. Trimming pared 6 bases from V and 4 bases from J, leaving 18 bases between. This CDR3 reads CAIRSTGAKSTGELFF. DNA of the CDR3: TGTGCCATCAGATCAACAGGAGCCAAGAGCACCGGGGAGCTGTTTTTT.

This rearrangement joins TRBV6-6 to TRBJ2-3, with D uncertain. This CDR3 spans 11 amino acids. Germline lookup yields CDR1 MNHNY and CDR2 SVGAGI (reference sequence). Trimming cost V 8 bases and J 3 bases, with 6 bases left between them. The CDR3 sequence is CASGLTDTQYF. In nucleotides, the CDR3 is TGTGCCAGCGGGCTAACAGATACGCAGTATTTT.

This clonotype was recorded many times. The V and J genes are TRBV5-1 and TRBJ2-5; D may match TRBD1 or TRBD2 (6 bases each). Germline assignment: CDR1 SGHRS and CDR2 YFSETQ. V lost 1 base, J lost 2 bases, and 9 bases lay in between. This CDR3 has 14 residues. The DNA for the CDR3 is TGCGCCAGCAGCTTGTCGGGGGCTCAAGAGACCCAGTACTTC. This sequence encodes CASSLSGAQETQYF.

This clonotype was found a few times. The CDR3 DNA is TGTGCCAGCAGCCAAGATGGGTCTTTTGGGGCCAACGTCCTGACTTTC. Translation gives CASSQDGSFGANVLTF. The chain joins TRBV3-1 to TRBJ2-6; D is uncertain. CDR1 is LGHDT, CDR2 YNNKEL, per germline (reference sequence). The V end lost 0 bases, the J end lost 3 bases, and 9 bases lay between the germline ends. The CDR3 is made up of 16 amino acids.

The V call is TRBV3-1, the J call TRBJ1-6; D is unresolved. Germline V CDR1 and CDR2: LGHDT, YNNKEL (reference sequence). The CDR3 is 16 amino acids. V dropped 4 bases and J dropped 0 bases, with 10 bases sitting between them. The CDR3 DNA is TGTGCCAGCAGCCGAAGCCAGAGCTCCTATAATTCACCCCTCCACTTT. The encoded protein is CASSRSQSSYNSPLHF.

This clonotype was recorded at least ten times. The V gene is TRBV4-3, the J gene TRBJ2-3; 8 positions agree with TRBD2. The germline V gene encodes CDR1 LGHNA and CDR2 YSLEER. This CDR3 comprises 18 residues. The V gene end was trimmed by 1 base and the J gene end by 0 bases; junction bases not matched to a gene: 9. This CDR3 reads CASSQGSTSGTSTDTQYF. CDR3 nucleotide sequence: TGCGCCAGCAGCCAAGGTAGTACTAGCGGTACTAGCACAGATACGCAGTATTTT.

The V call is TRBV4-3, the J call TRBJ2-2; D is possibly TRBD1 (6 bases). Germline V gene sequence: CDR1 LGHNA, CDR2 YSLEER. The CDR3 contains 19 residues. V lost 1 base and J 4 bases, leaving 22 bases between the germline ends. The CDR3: CASSQAYLQGGRSTGELFF. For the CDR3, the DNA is TGCGCCAGCAGCCAAGCCTATCTACAGGGCGGTCGGAGCACCGGGGAGCTGTTTTTT.

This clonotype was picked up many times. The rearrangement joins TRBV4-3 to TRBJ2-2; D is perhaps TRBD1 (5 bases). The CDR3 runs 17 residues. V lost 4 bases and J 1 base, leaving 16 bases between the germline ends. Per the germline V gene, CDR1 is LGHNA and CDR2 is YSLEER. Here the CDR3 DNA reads TGCGCCAGCAGCCGGCAAACGTGGCAGGGGAACACCGGGGAGCTGTTTTTT. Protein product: CASSRQTWQGNTGELFF.

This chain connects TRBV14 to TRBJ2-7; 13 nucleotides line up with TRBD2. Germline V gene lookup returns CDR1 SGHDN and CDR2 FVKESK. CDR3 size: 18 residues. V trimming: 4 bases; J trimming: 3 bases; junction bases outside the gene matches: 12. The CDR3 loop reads CASSRGLAGEVQHYEQYF. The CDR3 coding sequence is TGTGCCAGCAGCCGCGGACTAGCGGGGGAAGTGCAACACTACGAGCAGTACTTC.

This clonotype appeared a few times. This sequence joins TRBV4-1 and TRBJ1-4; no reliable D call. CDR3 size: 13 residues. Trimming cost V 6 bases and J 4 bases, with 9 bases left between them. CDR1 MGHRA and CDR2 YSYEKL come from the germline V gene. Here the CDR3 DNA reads TGCGCCAGCAGACTCACCATTAATGAAAAACTGTTTTTT. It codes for CASRLTINEKLFF.

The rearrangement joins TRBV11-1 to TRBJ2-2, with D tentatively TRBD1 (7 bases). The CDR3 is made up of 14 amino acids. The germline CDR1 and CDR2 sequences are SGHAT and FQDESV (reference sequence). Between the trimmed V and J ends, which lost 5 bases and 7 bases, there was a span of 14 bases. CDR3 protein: CASSAGQRYGELFF. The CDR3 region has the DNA TGTGCCAGCAGCGCGGGACAGCGGTACGGGGAGCTGTTTTTT.

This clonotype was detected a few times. The CDR3: CASSVGVRAPQHF. As DNA, the CDR3 is TGTGCCAGCAGCGTAGGGGTGAGGGCTCCCCAGCATTTT. The chain joins TRBV9 to TRBJ1-5; unclear D gene. This CDR3 comprises 13 residues. Germline assignment: CDR1 SGDLS and CDR2 YYNGEE. The V gene lost 0 bases and the J gene lost 10 bases, with 11 bases spanning the gap.

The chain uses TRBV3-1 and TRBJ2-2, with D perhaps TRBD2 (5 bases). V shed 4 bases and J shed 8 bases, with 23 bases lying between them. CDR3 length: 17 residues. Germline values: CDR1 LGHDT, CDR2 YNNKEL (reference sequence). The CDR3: CASSPSLSGWAAGELFF. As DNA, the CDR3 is TGTGCCAGCAGCCCGAGTCTAAGCGGTTGGGCGGCGGGGGAGCTGTTTTTT.

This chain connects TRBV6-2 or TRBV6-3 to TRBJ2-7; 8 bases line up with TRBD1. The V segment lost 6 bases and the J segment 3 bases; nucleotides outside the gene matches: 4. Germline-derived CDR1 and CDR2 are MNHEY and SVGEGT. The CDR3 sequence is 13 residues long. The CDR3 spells CASRQGQVYEQYF. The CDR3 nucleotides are TGTGCCAGCAGACAGGGACAGGTCTACGAGCAGTACTTC.

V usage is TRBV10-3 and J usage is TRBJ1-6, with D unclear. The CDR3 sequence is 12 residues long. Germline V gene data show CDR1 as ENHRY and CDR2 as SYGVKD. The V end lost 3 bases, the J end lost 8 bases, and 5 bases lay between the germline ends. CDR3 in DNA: TGTGCCATCAGTGACGGCTATTCACCCCTCCACTTT. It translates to CAISDGYSPLHF.

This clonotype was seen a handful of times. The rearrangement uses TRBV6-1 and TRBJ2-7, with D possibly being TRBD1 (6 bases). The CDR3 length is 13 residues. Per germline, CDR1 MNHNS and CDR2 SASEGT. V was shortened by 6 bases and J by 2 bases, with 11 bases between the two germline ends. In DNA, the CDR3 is TGTGCCAGCAGGAGGACAGAGCCCTACGAGCAGTACTTC. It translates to CASRRTEPYEQYF.

The CDR3 DNA sequence: TGTGCCAGCAGTTTAGGGACCCCCACTGCTGAAGCTTTCTTT. Its translation is CASSLGTPTAEAFF. The chain employs TRBV12-3 or TRBV12-4 and TRBJ1-1; D unresolved. This CDR3 has 14 amino acids. V lost 1 base to trimming and J lost 6 bases, with 12 bases between them.

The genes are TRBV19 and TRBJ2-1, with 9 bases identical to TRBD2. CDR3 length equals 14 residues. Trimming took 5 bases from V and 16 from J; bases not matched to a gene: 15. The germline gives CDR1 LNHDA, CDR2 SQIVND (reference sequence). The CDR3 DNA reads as TGTGCCAGTAGTGTGGGCCTAGCGGGGCAGGCGGTATTCTTC. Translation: CASSVGLAGQAVFF.

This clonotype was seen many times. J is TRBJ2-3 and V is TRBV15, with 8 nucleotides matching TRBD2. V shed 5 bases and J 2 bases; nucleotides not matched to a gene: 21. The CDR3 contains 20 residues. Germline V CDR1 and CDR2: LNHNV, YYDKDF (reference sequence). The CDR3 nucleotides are TGTGCCACCAGCGGACTCCAACTAGCGGCAGATCTCCTTTACACAGATACGCAGTATTTT. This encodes CATSGLQLAADLLYTDTQYF.

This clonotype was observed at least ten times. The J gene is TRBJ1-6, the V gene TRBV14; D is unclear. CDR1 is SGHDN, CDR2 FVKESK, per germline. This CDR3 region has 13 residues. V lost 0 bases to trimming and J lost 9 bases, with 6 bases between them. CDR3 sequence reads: CASSQEVGSPLHF. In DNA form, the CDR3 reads TGTGCCAGCAGCCAAGAAGTGGGTTCACCCCTCCACTTT. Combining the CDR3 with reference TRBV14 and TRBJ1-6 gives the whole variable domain EAGVTQFPSHSVIEKGQTVTLRCDPISGHDNLYWYRRVMGKEIKFLLHFVKESKQDESGMPNNRFLAERTGGTYSTLKVQPAELEDSGVYFCASSQEVGSPLHFGNGTRLTVT.

The DNA for the CDR3 is TGTGCCAGCAGTTTAGGATTAACAGGGGAGACCAAAAACATTCAGTACTTC. It encodes CASSLGLTGETKNIQYF. The chain combines TRBV12-3 or TRBV12-4 with TRBJ2-4, with 7 bases that match TRBD1. This CDR3 contains 17 residues. V dropped 1 base and J dropped 2; count of bases not matched to a gene: 8.

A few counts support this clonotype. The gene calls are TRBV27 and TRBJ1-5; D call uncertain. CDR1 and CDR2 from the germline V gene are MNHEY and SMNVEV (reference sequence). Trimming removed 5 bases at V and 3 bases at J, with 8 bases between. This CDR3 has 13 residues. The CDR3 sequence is CASSGVANQPQHF. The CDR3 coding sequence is TGTGCCAGCAGTGGGGTAGCCAATCAGCCCCAGCATTTT.